This is a list of T cell receptor beta chains from one sample in a study of T cells in Graves' hyperthyroidism and ophthalmopathy. TCRdb recomputed calls from the multiplex PCR reads with MiXCR, one row per CDR3 protein. The profile shows about 200,000 distinct CDR3 sequences, about 15% of them singletons. The sequenced sample consisted of blood. The receptors stem from a man aged 45-60 years with Graves' hyperthyroidism. Each CDR3 is given without its conserved first and last residue.

v_gene	j_gene	CDR3aa
TRBV3-1	TRBJ1-1	ASSRRDRGDTEAF
TRBV29-1	TRBJ2-1	SVADRTYNEQF
TRBV7-8	TRBJ2-7	ASSSKRGSYEQY
TRBV15	TRBJ2-7	ATSRAGTGGHEQY
TRBV6-1	TRBJ2-7	ASRRGAHEQY
TRBV5-4	TRBJ2-3	ASSLGSGRGDTQY
TRBV20-1	TRBJ1-1	SAGAGGDTEAF
TRBV7-2	TRBJ2-3	ASSFRDSTDTQY
TRBV2	TRBJ1-3	ASSEVIGNTIY
TRBV12-3/TRBV12-4	TRBJ1-6	ASARKNSPLH
TRBV30	TRBJ2-3	AWSVHSRSTDTQY
TRBV6-2/TRBV6-3	TRBJ2-1	ASSFLAGGWNEQF
TRBV6-1	TRBJ2-3	ASSEGDETDTQY
TRBV5-1	TRBJ1-1	AGSLSGAGEGAF
TRBV6-2/TRBV6-3	TRBJ2-5	ASTPSGSPQETQY
TRBV7-2	TRBJ2-7	ASSLLGLAGGYEQY
TRBV30	TRBJ2-4	AWRGQGENIQY
TRBV11-2	TRBJ2-7	ASSLVRGASYEQY